Sequencing of this T cell receptor beta chain was carried out in a study of T-cell reconstitution after alpha-beta-depleted transplantation in children. Unique molecular identifiers were incorporated into the prepared TCRbeta library. TCRdb itself ran the PCR reads through MiXCR, one entry per CDR3 protein. Among some 200,000 distinct CDR3 sequences listed, about 15% were seen once. Germline trimming cut 2 bases from V and 3 bases from J; bases unmatched to any gene: 3. Germline lookup yields CDR1 MNHEY and CDR2 SVGEGT. The CDR3 is 15 residues long. The rearrangement joins TRBV6-2 or TRBV6-3 to TRBJ2-7; 11 bases map to TRBD2. The starting material was PBMCs from the stem cell graft donor, obtained from the stem cell graft. This clonotype was obtained from a human donor who donated a stem cell graft to a child with acute lymphoblastic leukemia. As DNA, the CDR3 is TGTGCCAGCAGTTACCCGGGACTAGCGGACTACGAGCAGTACTTC. This encodes CASSYPGLADYEQYF.